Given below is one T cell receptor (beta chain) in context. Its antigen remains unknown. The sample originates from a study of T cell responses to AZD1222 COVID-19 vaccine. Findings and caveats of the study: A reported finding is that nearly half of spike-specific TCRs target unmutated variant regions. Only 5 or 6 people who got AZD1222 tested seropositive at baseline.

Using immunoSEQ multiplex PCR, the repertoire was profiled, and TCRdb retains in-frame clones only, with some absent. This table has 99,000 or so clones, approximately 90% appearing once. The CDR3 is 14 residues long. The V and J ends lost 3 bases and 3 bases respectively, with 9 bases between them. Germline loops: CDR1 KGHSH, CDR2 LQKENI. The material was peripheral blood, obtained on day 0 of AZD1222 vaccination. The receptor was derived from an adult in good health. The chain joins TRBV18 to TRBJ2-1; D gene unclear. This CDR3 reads CASSPDLDYNEQFF. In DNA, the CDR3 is TGTGCCAGCTCACCCGACTTAGACTACAATGAGCAGTTCTTC.